One and the same sample provided the 16 T cell receptor beta chains below, sequenced in a study of regulatory dendritic cells for organ transplantation. Their recognized antigens are unknown. Sequenced by immunoSEQ multiplex PCR; TCRdb stores in-frame clones only, minus some. The table lists about 11,000 clones, around 75% of them singletons. Sorted T cells were CFSE-labeled and cultured four to five days with allogeneic regulatory or mature dendritic cells at 1:10. Sequencing was done on a sample of memory CD4+ T cells from blood cultured with regulatory dendritic cells. This sample's subset: CD45RO+ memory T cells. Receptors originate from a human donor in good health.

J is TRBJ1-4 and V is TRBV18; D is unresolved. Germline CDR1 reads KGHSH; CDR2 reads LQKENI. This CDR3 is 13 amino acids long. The V gene lost 2 bases and the J gene lost 4 bases, with 5 bases spanning the gap. The CDR3 DNA is TGTGCCAGCTCACCAGGGCTTAATGAAAAACTGTTTTTT. Translating gives CASSPGLNEKLFF.

This clone was observed once. The V gene is TRBV10-3, the J gene TRBJ1-1, with TRBD1 identical over 9 bases. CDR1 is ENHRY, CDR2 SYGVKD, per germline. With V trimmed by 3 bases and J by 6 bases, 8 bases remained unmatched. The CDR3 runs to 15 residues. In DNA, the CDR3 is TGTGCCATCAGTGACGAGTGGGACAGGGTCGCTGAAGCTTTCTTT. Translating gives CAISDEWDRVAEAFF.

The J gene is TRBJ1-4, the V gene TRBV15; D remains unclear. This CDR3 has 13 amino acids. The V end was cut by 4 bases, the J end by 6 bases, with 9 bases between. Germline loops: CDR1 LNHNV, CDR2 YYDKDF (reference sequence). The CDR3 bases are TGTGCCACCAGCATAGGGAGGGATGAAAAACTGTTTTTT. Its translation is CATSIGRDEKLFF.

The chain carries TRBV7-9 and TRBJ1-5, with D possibly being TRBD1 (5 bases). The V gene's germline CDR1 is SEHNR and CDR2 FQNEAQ (reference sequence). V was cut by 0 bases and J by 1 base, with 7 bases left in between. The CDR3 has 15 amino acids. CDR3 loop: CASSLAAGSNQPQHF. DNA of the CDR3: TGTGCCAGCAGCTTAGCAGCAGGGAGCAATCAGCCCCAGCATTTT.

The genes are TRBV11-1 and TRBJ2-7; 7 bases match TRBD1. This CDR3 comprises 12 residues. Trimming took 5 bases from V and 7 from J; bases not matched to a gene: 5. CDR1 is SGHAT and CDR2 is FQDESV in the germline V gene (reference sequence). CDR3: CASSPDREEQYF. The CDR3 DNA is TGTGCCAGCAGCCCTGACAGGGAAGAGCAGTACTTC.

CDR3 bases: TGTGCCAGCAGCTTGCAGGGCCGGCAGCCCCAGCATTTT. Amino acid sequence: CASSLQGRQPQHF. The rearrangement joins TRBV7-2 to TRBJ1-5; D might be TRBD1 (5 bases). V lost 3 bases and J lost 7, with 10 bases in between. The CDR3 covers 13 residues. CDR1 is SGHTA and CDR2 is FQGNSA in the germline V gene.

This chain connects TRBV11-2 to TRBJ1-2; 7 bases line up with TRBD1. Germline trimming cut 6 bases from V and 3 bases from J; bases unmatched to any gene: 7. The CDR3 is 14 amino acids. In germline, CDR1 is SGHAT, CDR2 FQNNGV. This chain's CDR3 is CASSPRDRYYGYTF. CDR3 nucleotide sequence: TGTGCCAGCAGTCCGAGGGACAGATACTATGGCTACACCTTC.

The gene calls are TRBV5-1 and TRBJ1-1; 8 nucleotides line up with TRBD1. The CDR3 has 15 amino acids. After removal of 6 bases from V and 4 bases from J, the junction contained 11 bases not matched to a gene. Germline CDR1 is SGHRS and CDR2 is YFSETQ. The CDR3: CASTDPRGRGTEAFF. CDR3 bases: TGCGCCAGCACCGACCCCAGGGGGCGCGGCACTGAAGCTTTCTTT.

The chain employs TRBV5-1 and TRBJ2-7, with D possibly TRBD1 on 6 matching bases. Deletions cut 0 bases from V and 3 bases from J, with 10 bases between. Germline V gives CDR1 SGHRS, CDR2 YFSETQ. The CDR3 length is 14 residues. CDR3 nucleotide sequence: TGCGCCAGCAGCTTGGCAACAGGGATCTACGAGCAGTACTTC. Protein product: CASSLATGIYEQYF. The full variable domain, in which reference TRBV5-1 and TRBJ2-7 provide the parts outside the CDR3, is KAGVTQTPRYLIKTRGQQVTLSCSPISGHRSVSWYQQTPGQGLQFLFEYFSETQRNKGNFPGRFSGRQFSNSRSEMNVSTLELGDSALYLCASSLATGIYEQYFGPGTRLTVT.

The gene calls are TRBV7-8 and TRBJ2-1; 10 bases are a match to TRBD2. The V gene's germline CDR1 is SGHVS and CDR2 FQNEAQ. V trimming: 6 bases; J trimming: 3 bases; junction bases outside the gene matches: 5. This CDR3 has 15 amino acids. CDR3 nucleotides: TGTGCCAGCAGTCCGGGACTAGCGAGCTACAATGAGCAGTTCTTC. It yields the protein CASSPGLASYNEQFF.

In its sample, this clone was seen once. The rearrangement uses TRBV15 and TRBJ2-3, with a possible D match to TRBD1 (6 bases). Looked up from germline, CDR1 is LNHNV and CDR2 is YYDKDF (reference sequence). This CDR3 has 15 amino acids. The germline V and J ends were trimmed by 5 bases and 8 bases, with 20 bases remaining between them. CDR3 loop: CATSESGAGMGTQYF. The DNA of the CDR3 is TGTGCCACCAGCGAATCAGGGGCAGGGATGGGTACGCAGTATTTT.

The V and J genes are TRBV25-1 and TRBJ2-5; TRBD1 matches at 8 bases. CDR1 MGHDK and CDR2 SYGVNS come from the germline V gene. The CDR3 runs 16 residues. The V and J ends lost 2 bases and 5 bases, in that order; junction bases with no gene match: 10. The CDR3 reads CASSEQGAGVGETQYF. The DNA for the CDR3 is TGTGCCAGCAGTGAACAGGGGGCGGGTGTGGGTGAGACCCAGTACTTC.

V usage is TRBV7-3 and J usage is TRBJ1-6, with D possibly being TRBD1 (5 bases). Trimming left V 6 bases short and J 7 bases short, with 13 bases between. Germline V gives CDR1 SGHTA, CDR2 FQGTGA. There are 14 residues in the CDR3. CDR3 sequence reads: CASSQTAGNSPLHF. The CDR3 DNA follows: TGTGCCAGCAGTCAGACAGCAGGCAATTCACCCCTCCACTTT. The whole variable domain, filled in from reference TRBV7-3 and TRBJ1-6, reads GAGVSQTPSNKVTEKGKYVELRCDPISGHTALYWYRQSLGQGPEFLIYFQGTGAADDSGLPNDRFFAVRPEGSVSTLKIQRTERGDSAVYLCASSQTAGNSPLHFGNGTRLTVT.

Comment on this clone: The junction departs from the called germline gene at one end, perhaps through a read error. The chain has TRBV6-6 and TRBJ2-7; no clear D. This CDR3 comprises 13 residues. The germline V gene has CDR1 MNHNY and CDR2 SVGAGI (reference sequence). The CDR3 nucleotides read TGTGCCAGCTGTTATCGAAATACAGACGAGCAGTACTTC. As protein: CASCYRNTDEQYF.

The chain combines TRBV7-2 with TRBJ1-2; possibly TRBD1 for D (6 bases). The length of the CDR3 is 17 residues. Germline lookup yields CDR1 SGHTA and CDR2 FQGNSA. The V end lost 6 bases, the J end lost 4 bases, and 24 bases lay between the germline ends. The CDR3 sequence is CASSTWAGGPGSYGYTF. As DNA, the CDR3 is TGTGCCAGCAGTACCTGGGCGGGGGGCCCGGGGTCCTATGGCTACACCTTC.

V is TRBV7-7 and J is TRBJ2-5; 9 bases line up with TRBD1. Germline CDR1 and CDR2: SSHAT and FNYEAQ (reference sequence). This CDR3 has 15 amino acids. V was pared by 1 base and J by 5 bases, with 5 bases of the junction left unmatched. CDR3: CASSLGTGAMETQYF. In nucleotides, the CDR3 is TGTGCCAGCAGCTTAGGGACAGGGGCGATGGAGACCCAGTACTTC.